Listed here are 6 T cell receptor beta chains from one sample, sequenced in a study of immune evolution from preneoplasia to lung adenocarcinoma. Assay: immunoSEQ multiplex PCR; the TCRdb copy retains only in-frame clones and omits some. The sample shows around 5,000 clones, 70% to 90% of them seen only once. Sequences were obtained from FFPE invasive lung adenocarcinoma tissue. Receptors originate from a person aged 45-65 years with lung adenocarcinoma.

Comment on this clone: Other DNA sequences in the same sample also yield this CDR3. CDR3 nucleotide sequence: TGTGCCAGCAGAACAGGGGGCAGGTACGAGCAGTACTTC. It is translated as CASRTGGRYEQYF. The chain employs TRBV28 and TRBJ2-7, with 9 bases aligning to TRBD1. CDR1 is MDHEN, CDR2 SYDVKM, per germline. J gave up 4 bases and V 6 bases, and 4 bases lay outside the gene matches. This CDR3 region has 13 residues.

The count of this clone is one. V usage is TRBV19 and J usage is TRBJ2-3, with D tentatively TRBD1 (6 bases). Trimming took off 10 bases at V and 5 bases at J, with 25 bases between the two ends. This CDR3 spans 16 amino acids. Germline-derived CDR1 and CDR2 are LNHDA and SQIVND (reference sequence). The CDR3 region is CATRRSTGWSGDTQYF. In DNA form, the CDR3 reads TGTGCCACCCGGAGGTCGACAGGATGGTCGGGAGATACGCAGTATTTT.

In DNA, the CDR3 is TGCAGTGCTAGAGGTGGCGGGGAGCAGTACTTC. This encodes CSARGGGEQYF. The J gene is TRBJ2-7, the V gene TRBV20-1; TRBD2 might be the D (5 bases). The CDR3 extends over 11 amino acids. Trimming took off 1 base at V and 7 bases at J, with 8 bases between the two ends. CDR1 and CDR2 from the germline V gene are DFQATT and SNEGSKA (reference sequence).

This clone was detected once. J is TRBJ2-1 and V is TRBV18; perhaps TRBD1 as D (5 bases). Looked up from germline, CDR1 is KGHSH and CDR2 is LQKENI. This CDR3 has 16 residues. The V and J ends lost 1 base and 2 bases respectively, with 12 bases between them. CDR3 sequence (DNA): TGTGCCAGCTCACCACATCAAGGGGAAACCTACAATGAGCAGTTCTTC. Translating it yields CASSPHQGETYNEQFF.

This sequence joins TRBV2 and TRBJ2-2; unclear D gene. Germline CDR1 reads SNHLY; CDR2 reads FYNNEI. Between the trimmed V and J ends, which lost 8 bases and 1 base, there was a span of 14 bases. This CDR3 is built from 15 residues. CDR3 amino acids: CASFERGLNTGELFF. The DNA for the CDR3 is TGTGCCAGCTTCGAAAGAGGCCTGAACACCGGGGAGCTGTTTTTT.

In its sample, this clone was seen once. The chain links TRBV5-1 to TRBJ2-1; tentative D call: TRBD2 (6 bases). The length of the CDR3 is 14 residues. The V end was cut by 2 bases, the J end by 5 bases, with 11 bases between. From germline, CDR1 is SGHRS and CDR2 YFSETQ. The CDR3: CASSLGGLNNEQFF. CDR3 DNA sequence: TGCGCCAGCAGCTTAGGAGGGTTGAACAATGAGCAGTTCTTC.